These 2 T cell receptor beta chains were all obtained from the same sample, sequenced in a study of blood T cells in healthy people across ages (dated by TCRdb to between 2015 and 2016). The library was produced with 5' RACE. For sequencing, an Illumina HiSeq 2500 was employed. A second PCR of about 6 to 12 cycles was run with a J-beta primer mix and a sample-barcoded 5' primer. TCRdb took the public reads, trimmed them with fastp at Q25, ran MiXCR for clone calling and kept in-frame beta chains. Every distinct CDR3 protein forms one entry, paired with its most common genes and DNA. A total of over a million distinct CDR3 sequences appear in this sample, 45% of them only once. The leading ten clones occupy 18% of the sample. The specimen was blood. Every receptor here comes from a woman in her fifties or sixties in good health.

The chain employs TRBV29-1 and TRBJ2-7; 7 bases agree with TRBD2. V dropped 8 bases and J dropped 2; count of bases not matched to a gene: 9. This CDR3 is built from 13 residues. Germline CDR1 and CDR2: SQVTM and ANQGSEA. DNA for the CDR3: TGCAGCACCCGCGGGACTACTACCTACGAGCAGTACTTC. This gives the protein CSTRGTTTYEQYF.

The V call is TRBV29-1, the J call TRBJ1-2, with D unclear. The V gene's germline CDR1 is SQVTM and CDR2 ANQGSEA. This CDR3 has 13 amino acids. V lost 7 bases, J lost 4 bases, and 16 bases lay in between. The chain's CDR3 is CSATGPAGYGYTF. The CDR3 coding sequence is TGCAGCGCCACCGGACCGGCGGGCTATGGCTACACCTTC.